The 30 T cell receptor beta chains below were found in one sample sequenced in a study of blood T cell repertoires in COVID-19 (TCRdb year 2020). Receptor amplification or capture employed the immunoSEQ multiplex PCR assay. TCRdb re-hosts the immuneACCESS table, in-frame sequences only. Its copies lack some clones; in the studies checked, an unresolved V gene accounts for under half of them, and the cause for the rest is not known. The sample table contains 43,000 or so clones; only one count was recorded for under 85% of them. Jointly, the top ten make up around 7.4% of the sample. The sample taken for sequencing was peripheral blood. The receptors come from a man aged 55 to 70 with active COVID-19.

The J gene is TRBJ2-7, the V gene TRBV6-5, with TRBD2 matching 9 bases. V shed 2 bases, J shed 0 bases, and the junction held 2 bases outside the gene matches. The germline CDR1 and CDR2 sequences are MNHEY and SVGAGI. The CDR3 runs 15 residues. The chain's CDR3 is CASSYRSGSSYEQYF. The CDR3 DNA reads TGTGCCAGCAGTTACCGTAGCGGGAGCTCCTACGAGCAGTACTTC.

The CDR3 loop is CASSIWGPGQGEGYTF. The CDR3 DNA reads TGTGCCAGTAGTATTTGGGGCCCGGGACAGGGCGAAGGCTACACCTTC. The V and J genes are TRBV19 and TRBJ1-2; TRBD1 matches 9 bases. Germline V gives CDR1 LNHDA, CDR2 SQIVND (reference sequence). The V segment lost 3 bases and the J segment 8 bases; nucleotides outside the gene matches: 13. There are 16 residues in the CDR3.

This chain uses TRBV7-3 with TRBJ2-5; 11 bases line up with TRBD2. The length of the CDR3 is 15 residues. Unmatched junction bases numbered 2, after V lost 5 bases and J lost 0 bases. Germline V lookup: CDR1 SGHTA, CDR2 FQGTGA. The CDR3 loop is CASSLAGGYQETQYF. The DNA for the CDR3 is TGTGCCAGCAGCCTAGCGGGGGGTTACCAAGAGACCCAGTACTTC.

The chain joins TRBV18 to TRBJ2-7, with D maybe TRBD1 (6 bases). The CDR3 has 15 amino acids. Germline V gives CDR1 KGHSH, CDR2 LQKENI. The V end was cut by 2 bases, the J end by 2 bases, with 13 bases between. CDR3 loop: CASSPEDSSTYEQYF. DNA of the CDR3: TGTGCCAGCTCACCAGAGGACAGTTCGACCTACGAGCAGTACTTC.

The genes are TRBV7-2 and TRBJ2-3, with 10 bases matching TRBD2. CDR3 length equals 16 residues. Germline loops: CDR1 SGHTA, CDR2 FQGNSA. V dropped 4 bases and J dropped 5; count of bases not matched to a gene: 9. The CDR3 sequence is CASSSRRAGGLDTQYF. The CDR3 region has the DNA TGTGCCAGCAGCTCCCGAAGAGCGGGGGGGCTAGATACGCAGTATTTT. Complete variable domain (other parts from reference TRBV7-2 and TRBJ2-3): GAGVSQSPSNKVTEKGKDVELRCDPISGHTALYWYRQSLGQGLEFLIYFQGNSAPDKSGLPSDRFSAERTGGSVSTLTIQRTQQEDSAVYLCASSSRRAGGLDTQYFGPGTRLTVL.

This sequence joins TRBV19 and TRBJ1-5; 8 bases match TRBD1. The germline V gene has CDR1 LNHDA and CDR2 SQIVND (reference sequence). This CDR3 has 16 amino acids. With 7 bases clipped from V and 5 bases from J, the junction kept 13 bases outside the gene matches. This CDR3 reads CASISTWDRLYQPQHF. The CDR3 coding sequence is TGTGCCAGTATCAGCACTTGGGACAGGCTGTATCAGCCCCAGCATTTT.

This rearrangement joins TRBV28 to TRBJ1-3; D unresolved. CDR1 and CDR2 from the germline V gene are MDHEN and SYDVKM. V was shortened by 2 bases and J by 1 base, with 12 bases between the two germline ends. The CDR3 has 16 amino acids. As DNA, the CDR3 is TGTGCCAGCAGTTTACGGCTGGCGGGTTCTGGAAACACCATATATTTT. Its protein product is CASSLRLAGSGNTIYF.

The chain couples TRBV7-2 to TRBJ2-3, with 7 bases that match TRBD1. The CDR3 consists of 15 residues. Trimming took 3 bases from V and 2 from J; bases not matched to a gene: 5. Germline loops: CDR1 SGHTA, CDR2 FQGNSA. Here the CDR3 reads CASSLGQFNTDTQYF. The CDR3 bases are TGTGCCAGCAGCTTGGGACAGTTCAACACAGATACGCAGTATTTT.

This clone was seen a handful of times. This chain links TRBV19 with TRBJ2-7; D may be TRBD1 (6 bases). From germline, CDR1 is LNHDA and CDR2 SQIVND (reference sequence). The V gene lost 5 bases and the J gene lost 2 bases, with 25 bases spanning the gap. The length of the CDR3 is 18 residues. The CDR3 region is CASSGGATGTLKPYEQYF. CDR3 nucleotide sequence: TGTGCCAGTAGTGGGGGCGCGACAGGTACTTTGAAACCCTACGAGCAGTACTTC.

The V call is TRBV9, the J call TRBJ2-1; D may be TRBD2 (5 bases). V shed 2 bases and J shed 4 bases, with 13 bases lying between them. CDR1 is SGDLS, CDR2 YYNGEE, per germline. This CDR3 has 15 residues. CDR3 sequence: CASSVGWELYNEQFF. The CDR3 nucleotides are TGTGCCAGCAGCGTTGGATGGGAGCTTTACAATGAGCAGTTCTTC.

This clone was counted a few times. V gene TRBV2 combines with J gene TRBJ2-7; TRBD1 matches 7 bases. V gave up 3 bases and J gave up 2 bases; unmatched junction bases: 1. The CDR3 has 13 amino acids. Germline lookup yields CDR1 SNHLY and CDR2 FYNNEI. DNA of the CDR3: TGTGCCAGCAGTGAGGGACAGACCTACGAGCAGTACTTC. Translation: CASSEGQTYEQYF.

The chain recombines TRBV9 with TRBJ2-3, with D possibly being TRBD1 (6 bases). V shed 3 bases and J shed 5 bases, with 13 bases lying between them. CDR1 is SGDLS, CDR2 YYNGEE, per germline. The CDR3 covers 14 residues. CDR3 nucleotides: TGTGCCAGCAGCGGAAAAACAGGGATAGATACGCAGTATTTT. This gives the protein CASSGKTGIDTQYF.

This rearrangement joins TRBV5-4 to TRBJ2-5, with D possibly matching TRBD2 (6 bases). In germline, CDR1 is SGHNT, CDR2 YYREEE (reference sequence). The germline V and J ends were trimmed by 0 bases and 5 bases, with 17 bases remaining between them. This CDR3 has 16 amino acids. CDR3 in amino acids: CASSLGAGGDTETQYF. CDR3 in DNA: TGTGCCAGCAGCTTGGGTGCAGGAGGGGATACGGAGACCCAGTACTTC.

The chain is built from TRBV2 and TRBJ2-7, with 7 bases lining up with TRBD2. The CDR3 consists of 13 residues. Germline loops: CDR1 SNHLY, CDR2 FYNNEI. Unmatched junction bases numbered 2, after V lost 6 bases and J lost 0 bases. The CDR3 DNA sequence: TGTGCCAGCAGGGGAGGGAGCTCCTACGAGCAGTACTTC. Translation gives CASRGGSSYEQYF.

The chain couples TRBV5-1 to TRBJ2-7; D possibly corresponds to TRBD1 (5 bases). The CDR3 is made up of 15 amino acids. The V gene's germline CDR1 is SGHRS and CDR2 YFSETQ. Trimming took 0 bases from V and 2 from J, leaving 12 bases between them. The CDR3 coding sequence is TGCGCCAGCAGCTTGGAGGCAGGGCCTGCCTACGAGCAGTACTTC. Its protein is CASSLEAGPAYEQYF.

J is TRBJ1-4 and V is TRBV18, with 7 bases lining up with TRBD1. Germline lookup yields CDR1 KGHSH and CDR2 LQKENI. This CDR3 has 15 residues. After removal of 3 bases from V and 5 bases from J, the junction contained 6 bases not matched to a gene. The CDR3 region has the DNA TGTGCCAGCTCACCTGGGACAGTCGAAAATGAAAAACTGTTTTTT. Translation gives CASSPGTVENEKLFF.

The chain joins TRBV6-2 or TRBV6-3 to TRBJ1-5; D not certain. Germline CDR1 and CDR2: MNHEY and SVGEGT. The CDR3 runs to 16 residues. V was cut by 5 bases and J by 2 bases, with 16 bases left in between. CDR3 sequence reads: CASSPFYRRGNQPQHF. The CDR3, as DNA: TGTGCCAGCAGTCCCTTTTATCGACGGGGCAATCAGCCCCAGCATTTT.

This clone was recorded a few times. The chain recombines TRBV5-1 with TRBJ1-4; TRBD1 matches at 7 bases. Losses at the gene ends were 6 bases for V and 6 bases for J; bases not matched to a gene: 2. CDR1 and CDR2 from the germline V gene are SGHRS and YFSETQ. The CDR3 extends over 12 amino acids. CDR3 bases: TGCGCCAGCAAGGGGGCCGATGAAAAACTGTTTTTT. As protein: CASKGADEKLFF.

The gene calls are TRBV6-5 and TRBJ2-3; D perhaps matches TRBD2 (7 bases). V lost 0 bases, J lost 4 bases, and 11 bases lay in between. Germline values: CDR1 MNHEY, CDR2 SVGAGI. This CDR3 comprises 15 residues. The CDR3 nucleotides are TGTGCCAGCAGTTACTCGAGAGGGGGGGCAGATACGCAGTATTTT. Protein sequence: CASSYSRGGADTQYF.

The rearrangement links TRBV4-1 to TRBJ2-5; TRBD2 aligns across 12 bases. In germline, CDR1 is MGHRA, CDR2 YSYEKL. Germline trimming cut 2 bases from V and 7 bases from J; bases unmatched to any gene: 8. The CDR3 consists of 16 residues. DNA for the CDR3: TGCGCCAGCAGCCAACCGACTAGCGGGGGACGAGGGACCCAGTACTTC. As protein: CASSQPTSGGRGTQYF.

Only a few counts were recorded for this clone. The chain recombines TRBV7-9 with TRBJ2-1; D is unresolved. V lost 5 bases and J 15 bases, leaving 5 bases between the germline ends. The CDR3 runs to 8 residues. Per germline, CDR1 SEHNR and CDR2 FQNEAQ (reference sequence). CDR3: CASSPGFF. DNA for the CDR3: TGTGCCAGCAGCCCGGGGTTCTTC.

The chain links TRBV23-1 to TRBJ2-5, with TRBD1 matching over 9 bases. TRBV23-1 counts as an open reading frame of uncertain function. CDR3 size: 14 residues. Trimming took 8 bases from V and 4 from J; bases not matched to a gene: 8. CDR3 nucleotide sequence: TGCGCCAGCCGGGGGACAGGGCCAGCAGAGACCCAGTACTTC. Residues: CASRGTGPAETQYF.

The chain uses TRBV6-4 and TRBJ2-3, with D tentatively TRBD2 (6 bases). The CDR3 contains 12 residues. The germline gives CDR1 MRHNA, CDR2 SNTAGT. The V end lost 7 bases, the J end lost 5 bases, and 10 bases lay between the germline ends. In DNA, the CDR3 is TGTGCCAGCATAGAGGGAGGAGATACGCAGTATTTT. The encoded protein is CASIEGGDTQYF.

The chain links TRBV7-3 to TRBJ2-2, with TRBD2 matching over 9 bases. Losses at the gene ends were 6 bases for V and 6 bases for J; bases not matched to a gene: 5. This CDR3 contains 14 residues. The germline CDR1 and CDR2 sequences are SGHTA and FQGTGA. This chain's CDR3 is CASSSGSSAGELFF. CDR3 DNA: TGTGCCAGCAGTAGCGGGAGTTCTGCCGGGGAGCTGTTTTTT.

The V and J genes are TRBV20-1 and TRBJ2-1; 7 nucleotides align to TRBD2. The CDR3 totals 12 residues. Germline V gene sequence: CDR1 DFQATT, CDR2 SNEGSKA (reference sequence). V dropped 3 bases and J dropped 9; count of bases not matched to a gene: 5. The CDR3 bases are TGCAGTGCTAGTAAAGCGGGGCTTGAGCAGTTCTTC. Its protein is CSASKAGLEQFF.

The rearrangement uses TRBV19 and TRBJ2-1; the match to TRBD2 covers 9 bases. Unmatched junction bases numbered 12, after V lost 3 bases and J lost 9 bases. The CDR3 runs 16 residues. The V gene's germline CDR1 is LNHDA and CDR2 SQIVND (reference sequence). CDR3 residues: CASSIDLSGGRFEQFF. The CDR3 coding sequence is TGTGCCAGTAGTATCGATCTGAGCGGGGGGAGATTTGAGCAGTTCTTC.

About this clone: Additional DNA sequences in this sample encode the identical CDR3. The gene calls are TRBV19 and TRBJ1-6; TRBD1 might be the D (6 bases). CDR1 LNHDA and CDR2 SQIVND come from the germline V gene (reference sequence). V lost 9 bases and J 7 bases, leaving 13 bases between the germline ends. CDR3 length equals 13 residues. CDR3: CASRTGRNSPLHF. CDR3 coding DNA: TGTGCCAGCCGTACAGGGCGGAATTCACCCCTCCACTTT.

This clone was observed a handful of times. The rearrangement joins TRBV5-1 to TRBJ2-7; D remains ambiguous. Germline V lookup: CDR1 SGHRS, CDR2 YFSETQ. V dropped 4 bases and J dropped 2 bases, with 13 bases sitting between them. The length of the CDR3 is 14 residues. The chain's CDR3 is CASSPNAGPYEQYF. CDR3 sequence (DNA): TGCGCCAGCAGCCCCAACGCAGGTCCCTACGAGCAGTACTTC.

There are a few counts of this clone. One end of the junction varies from germline; a read error may be responsible. The rearrangement links TRBV7-7 to TRBJ2-1; 9 bases map to TRBD2. This CDR3 is built from 15 residues. Germline loops: CDR1 SSHAT, CDR2 FNYEAQ (reference sequence). CDR3 region: CASSSGLAQVDEQFF. In DNA, the CDR3 is TGTGCTAGCAGCTCGGGACTAGCTCAGGTGGATGAGCAGTTCTTC.

This chain uses TRBV7-2 with TRBJ2-7, with 7 nucleotides matching TRBD2. Germline V gene sequence: CDR1 SGHTA, CDR2 FQGNSA. The CDR3 runs to 16 residues. J was trimmed by 3 bases and V by 1 base; bases with no gene match: 9. CDR3 sequence reads: CASSLDRGRENYEQYF. The DNA for the CDR3 is TGTGCCAGCAGCTTAGATCGCGGGAGAGAAAACTACGAGCAGTACTTC. Supplemented by reference TRBV7-2 and TRBJ2-7, the full variable domain reads GAGVSQSPSNKVTEKGKDVELRCDPISGHTALYWYRQSLGQGLEFLIYFQGNSAPDKSGLPSDRFSAERTGGSVSTLTIQRTQQEDSAVYLCASSLDRGRENYEQYFGPGTRLTVT.